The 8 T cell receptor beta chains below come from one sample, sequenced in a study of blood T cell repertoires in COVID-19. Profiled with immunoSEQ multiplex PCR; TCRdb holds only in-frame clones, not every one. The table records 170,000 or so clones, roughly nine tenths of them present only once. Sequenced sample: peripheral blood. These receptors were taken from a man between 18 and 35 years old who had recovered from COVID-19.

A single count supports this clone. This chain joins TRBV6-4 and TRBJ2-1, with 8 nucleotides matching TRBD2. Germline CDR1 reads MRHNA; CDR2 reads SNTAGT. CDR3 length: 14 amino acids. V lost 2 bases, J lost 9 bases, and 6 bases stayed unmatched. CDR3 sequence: CASSDKSGRGEQFF. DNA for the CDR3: TGTGCCAGCAGTGACAAAAGCGGGAGAGGTGAGCAGTTCTTC.

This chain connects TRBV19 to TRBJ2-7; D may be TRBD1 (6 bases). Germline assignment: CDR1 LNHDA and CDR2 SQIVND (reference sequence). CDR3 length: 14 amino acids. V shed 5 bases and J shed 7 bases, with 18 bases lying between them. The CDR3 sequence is CASSPAGTSGEQYF. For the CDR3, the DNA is TGTGCCAGTAGTCCGGCTGGGACATCAGGGGAGCAGTACTTC.

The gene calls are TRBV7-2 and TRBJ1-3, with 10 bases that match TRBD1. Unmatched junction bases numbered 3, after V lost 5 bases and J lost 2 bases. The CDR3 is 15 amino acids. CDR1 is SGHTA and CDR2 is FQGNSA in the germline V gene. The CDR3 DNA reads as TGTGCCAGCAGCCCTGGGACAGGGGCTGGAAACACCATATATTTT. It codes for CASSPGTGAGNTIYF.

The CDR3, as DNA: TGTGCCAGCAGAGATATTAACGGGTTCGGCACTGAAGCTTTCTTT. Translating it yields CASRDINGFGTEAFF. The V and J genes are TRBV27 and TRBJ1-1; D remains unclear. The CDR3 is 15 residues long. Germline CDR1 reads MNHEY; CDR2 reads SMNVEV (reference sequence). Trimming took off 6 bases at V and 4 bases at J, with 18 bases between the two ends.

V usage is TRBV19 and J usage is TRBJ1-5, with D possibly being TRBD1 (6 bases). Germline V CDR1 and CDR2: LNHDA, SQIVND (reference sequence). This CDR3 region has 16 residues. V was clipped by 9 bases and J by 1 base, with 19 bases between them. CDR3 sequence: CASKHDTGMSNQPQHF. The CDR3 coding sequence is TGTGCCAGCAAACATGACACAGGGATGAGCAATCAGCCCCAGCATTTT.

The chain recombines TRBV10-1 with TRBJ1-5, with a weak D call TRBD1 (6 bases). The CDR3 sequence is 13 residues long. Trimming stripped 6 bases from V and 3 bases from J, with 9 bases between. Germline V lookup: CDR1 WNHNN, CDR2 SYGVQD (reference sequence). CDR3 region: CASSTGINQPQHF. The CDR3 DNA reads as TGCGCCAGCAGCACAGGGATCAATCAGCCCCAGCATTTT.

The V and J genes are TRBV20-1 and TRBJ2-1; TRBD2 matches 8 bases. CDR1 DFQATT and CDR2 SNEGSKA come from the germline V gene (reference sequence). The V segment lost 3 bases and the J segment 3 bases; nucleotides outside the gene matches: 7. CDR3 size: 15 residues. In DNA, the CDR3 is TGCAGTGCTAGTGTGGCGGGAGGTAACTACAATGAGCAGTTCTTC. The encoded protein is CSASVAGGNYNEQFF.

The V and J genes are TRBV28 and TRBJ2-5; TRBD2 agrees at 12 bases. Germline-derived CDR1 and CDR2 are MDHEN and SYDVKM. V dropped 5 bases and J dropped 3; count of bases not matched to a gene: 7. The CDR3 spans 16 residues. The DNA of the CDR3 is TGTGCCAGCAGTCCCACTAGCGGGAGGAAGAAAGAGACCCAGTACTTC. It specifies CASSPTSGRKKETQYF.